The 22 T cell receptor beta chains given below trace back to one sample, sequenced in a study of T cells in Graves' hyperthyroidism and ophthalmopathy. Amplification of TCR beta CDR3 regions used RNA as the template. A set of HTBI primers served as the primers for a first-round RT-PCR of the TCR CDR3. MiXCR, run by TCRdb on the multiplex PCR reads, gives a single entry per CDR3 protein. This repertoire shows 650,000 to 800,000 distinct CDR3 sequences, less than 45% found once; its top ten account for more than 7%. Sequenced input: peripheral blood or thyroid tissue (not recorded which). These receptors were collected from an adult man with Graves' disease, either hyperthyroidism or ophthalmopathy (not recorded which).

This clonotype showed up many times. The chain joins TRBV10-3 to TRBJ2-7, with D perhaps TRBD1 or TRBD2 (6 bases each). The germline gives CDR1 ENHRY, CDR2 SYGVKD. CDR3 length: 12 amino acids. Trimming left V 2 bases short and J 5 bases short, with 7 bases between. The CDR3 region is CAISERGDEQYF. CDR3 bases: TGTGCCATCAGTGAGAGGGGGGACGAGCAGTACTTC.

This clonotype has ten or more counts. CDR3 loop: CASSEAEDEKLFF. For the CDR3, the DNA is TGTGCCAGCAGTGAAGCGGAAGATGAAAAACTGTTTTTT. This chain uses TRBV2 with TRBJ1-4; D not certain. Per germline, CDR1 SNHLY and CDR2 FYNNEI. Trimming cost V 0 bases and J 6 bases, with 5 bases left between them. The CDR3 loop spans 13 amino acids.

The genes are TRBV5-1 and TRBJ1-1, with D uncertain. Germline CDR1 is SGHRS and CDR2 is YFSETQ. The CDR3 covers 15 residues. The ends were cut back, 3 bases at V and 1 base at J, with 13 bases in the middle. CDR3 loop: CASSSNLGANTEAFF. The CDR3, as DNA: TGCGCCAGCAGCTCCAATTTGGGAGCGAACACTGAAGCTTTCTTT.

This rearrangement joins TRBV29-1 to TRBJ1-1; no reliable D call. The germline gives CDR1 SQVTM, CDR2 ANQGSEA. Trimming left V 5 bases short and J 5 bases short, with 21 bases between. The CDR3 covers 15 residues. The CDR3 sequence is CSVLDLVVTGTEAFF. The CDR3 nucleotides are TGCAGCGTTTTAGACTTGGTGGTTACGGGAACTGAAGCTTTCTTT.

The chain couples TRBV7-9 to TRBJ1-6; 8 bases align to TRBD1. Germline V gives CDR1 SEHNR, CDR2 FQNEAQ (reference sequence). The CDR3 has 15 amino acids. Trimming removed 5 bases from V and 9 bases from J; junction bases left unmatched: 9. The CDR3 DNA sequence: TGTGCCAGCAGCCCATCCGGGACAGGATCTTCACCCCTCCACTTT. Translating it yields CASSPSGTGSSPLHF.

This clonotype was counted at least ten times. The rearrangement joins TRBV2 to TRBJ1-4; maybe TRBD1 (5 bases). The CDR3 runs to 13 residues. Germline-derived CDR1 and CDR2 are SNHLY and FYNNEI. V was cut by 11 bases and J by 7 bases, with 17 bases left in between. The CDR3 region has the DNA TGTGCCTCCGGGGCAGGTCCGACTGAAAAACTGTTTTTT. Protein sequence: CASGAGPTEKLFF.

As concerns this clonotype: Since the CDR3 does not end with the conserved phenylalanine or tryptophan, this likely comes from a read error. The chain has TRBV7-9 and TRBJ2-7; 10 nucleotides match TRBD2. The junction had 8 bases not matched to a gene; V was cut back by 5 bases and J by 4 bases. CDR3 length equals 15 residues. CDR1 is SEHNR, CDR2 FQNEAQ, per germline (reference sequence). CDR3 sequence (DNA): TGTGCCAGCAGCGGGTCACCGGGACTAGCGTACGAGCAGTACTCC. Translation gives CASSGSPGLAYEQYS.

This chain joins TRBV20-1 and TRBJ1-2; the D is unclear. V shed 3 bases and J shed 3 bases, with 23 bases lying between them. The germline gives CDR1 DFQATT, CDR2 SNEGSKA (reference sequence). CDR3 length: 17 residues. This CDR3 reads CSASSPGALKSYYGYTF. CDR3 DNA: TGCAGTGCTAGTAGTCCCGGCGCGTTAAAAAGTTACTATGGCTACACCTTC.

The chain carries TRBV25-1 and TRBJ2-7, with 7 bases matching TRBD2. The CDR3 sequence is 13 residues long. V shed 11 bases, J shed 0 bases, and the junction held 7 bases outside the gene matches. Germline loops: CDR1 MGHDK, CDR2 SYGVNS. In nucleotides, the CDR3 is TGTGCCGTGGCCGGGACTAACTCCTACGAGCAGTACTTC. It codes for CAVAGTNSYEQYF.

This clonotype was counted at least ten times. This chain joins TRBV5-1 and TRBJ1-2; D perhaps matches TRBD1 (5 bases). The CDR3 is 12 residues long. Germline V lookup: CDR1 SGHRS, CDR2 YFSETQ. V was trimmed by 4 bases and J by 8 bases, leaving 12 bases between them. The CDR3 DNA is TGCGCCAGCAGCGACGGGACTTTGGGCTACACCTTC. This codes for CASSDGTLGYTF.

A word on this clonotype: A clone one base away is much larger, so this may be a read error. This sequence joins TRBV15 and TRBJ2-5; D gene unclear. From germline, CDR1 is LNHNV and CDR2 YYDKDF (reference sequence). This CDR3 comprises 13 residues. The V end was cut by 5 bases, the J end by 5 bases, with 12 bases between. In nucleotides, the CDR3 is TGTGCCACCAGCTTAGGGCCCACGGAGACCCAGTACTTC. Translating gives CATSLGPTETQYF. Based on the CDR3 plus reference TRBV15 and TRBJ2-5, the full variable domain is DAMVIQNPRYQVTQFGKPVTLSCSQTLNHNVMYWYQQKSSQAPKLLFHYYDKDFNNEADTPDNFQSRRPNTSFCFLDIRSPGLGDTAMYLCATSLGPTETQYFGPGTRLLVL.

On this clonotype: One end of the junction fails to match germline, which may point to a read error. This rearrangement joins TRBV5-5 to TRBJ1-1; 8 nucleotides align to TRBD1. The CDR3 runs to 17 residues. Germline CDR1 SGHKS, CDR2 YYEKEE (reference sequence). In nucleotides, the CDR3 is TGCGCCAGCAGCTCATTGCGGACAGGGACCTTCTCGACTGAAGCTTTCTTT. It encodes CASSSLRTGTFSTEAFF.

Turning to this clonotype: One end of the junction varies from germline; a read error may be responsible. The chain is built from TRBV2 and TRBJ2-7; the D gene is possibly TRBD1 (5 bases). The CDR3 covers 14 residues. CDR1 and CDR2 (germline): SNHLY, FYNNEI. CDR3 DNA: TGTGCCAGCATATCCGACAGAAATAGCTACGAGCATTACTTC. Protein product: CASISDRNSYEHYF.

There are many counts of this clonotype. The rearrangement links TRBV19 to TRBJ1-1; a possible D gene is TRBD1 (6 bases). Germline V gene data show CDR1 as LNHDA and CDR2 as SQIVND (reference sequence). V lost 7 bases and J lost 0, with 15 bases in between. This CDR3 has 15 residues. In nucleotides, the CDR3 is TGTGCCAGTAAATGGGGGCGAGATATGAACACTGAAGCTTTCTTT. Translated: CASKWGRDMNTEAFF.

This clonotype was counted only a few times. The chain joins TRBV10-2 to TRBJ1-1; D remains unclear. In germline, CDR1 is WSHSY, CDR2 SAAADI. The CDR3 is 14 amino acids. The V end was cut by 2 bases, the J end by 6 bases, with 13 bases between. CDR3 coding DNA: TGCGCCAGCAGTGAGGAAGGGAAGGGTGCTGAAGCTTTCTTT. Translating it yields CASSEEGKGAEAFF.

This chain uses TRBV25-1 with TRBJ1-1; no reliable D call. Germline-derived CDR1 and CDR2 are MGHDK and SYGVNS. The V end lost 3 bases, the J end lost 6 bases, and 14 bases lay between the germline ends. The CDR3 is 14 residues long. CDR3 bases: TGTGCCAGCAGTGAGTTAAGCTGGATCCCTGAAGCTTTCTTT. Translation gives CASSELSWIPEAFF.

This clonotype was detected ten times or more. The gene calls are TRBV19 and TRBJ1-4; D is undetermined. The CDR3 is 13 amino acids. CDR1 is LNHDA and CDR2 is SQIVND in the germline V gene (reference sequence). Trimming removed 7 bases at V and 3 bases at J, with 9 bases between. CDR3 amino acids: CASNTSPNEKLFF. In nucleotides, the CDR3 is TGTGCCAGTAATACAAGCCCTAATGAAAAACTGTTTTTT.

The chain is built from TRBV7-8 and TRBJ1-6, with TRBD1 identical over 8 bases. J gave up 10 bases and V 6 bases, and 8 bases lay outside the gene matches. Germline-derived CDR1 and CDR2 are SGHVS and FQNEAQ. The CDR3 runs 14 residues. The chain's CDR3 is CASSRTGGESPLHF. The CDR3 bases are TGTGCCAGCAGTCGAACAGGGGGTGAATCACCCCTCCACTTT.

This rearrangement joins TRBV28 to TRBJ1-1, with 7 nucleotides matching TRBD1. Germline V gives CDR1 MDHEN, CDR2 SYDVKM. V shed 6 bases, J shed 11 bases, and the junction held 9 bases outside the gene matches. The CDR3 has 12 amino acids. CDR3 in amino acids: CASRLGTAPAFF. CDR3 DNA sequence: TGTGCCAGCAGGTTAGGGACAGCGCCCGCTTTCTTT.

This rearrangement joins TRBV24-1 to TRBJ1-5, with TRBD1 matching over 10 bases. The germline CDR1 and CDR2 sequences are KGHDR and SFDVKD. J lost 3 bases, V lost 4 bases, and 11 bases had no gene match. This CDR3 is 18 amino acids long. CDR3 in amino acids: CATSDSQSTGGFNQPQHF. The DNA of the CDR3 is TGTGCCACCAGTGACTCACAATCGACAGGGGGCTTCAATCAGCCCCAGCATTTT.

This clonotype has at least ten counts. CDR3 amino acids: CSVETGTYEQYF. The CDR3, as DNA: TGCAGCGTTGAGACAGGGACCTACGAGCAGTACTTC. The chain couples TRBV29-1 to TRBJ2-7; TRBD1 matches at 7 bases. CDR1 SQVTM and CDR2 ANQGSEA come from the germline V gene. The CDR3 has 12 amino acids. Trimming at V came to 3 bases and at J to 2 bases, leaving 1 base not matched to a gene.

V and J are TRBV20-1 and TRBJ1-1; 7 positions agree with TRBD1. The CDR3 loop spans 13 amino acids. The V gene's germline CDR1 is DFQATT and CDR2 SNEGSKA (reference sequence). The J segment lost 4 bases and the V segment lost 4 bases, leaving 6 bases of the junction unmatched. This chain's CDR3 is CSANRQGTTEAFF. DNA for the CDR3: TGCAGTGCTAACCGACAGGGAACCACTGAAGCTTTCTTT.